This TCR beta chain was obtained from a study of blood T cell repertoires in COVID-19. Study information: In each case, the material was cDNA or gDNA derived from T cells, B-cell-depleted T cells, or PBMCs.

The method was immunoSEQ multiplex PCR; TCRdb's version includes in-frame clones alone and lacks a portion of them. Of roughly 100,000 clones in the sample, approximately 89% were seen once. The CDR3 loop spans 14 amino acids. The germline V gene has CDR1 SEHNR and CDR2 FQNEAQ (reference sequence). The V end was cut by 5 bases, the J end by 2 bases, with 9 bases between. This chain joins TRBV7-9 and TRBJ2-2; the D is unclear. The receptor was isolated from a woman of 80 years or more with active COVID-19. Sequencing was carried out using peripheral blood. The CDR3, as DNA: TGTGCCAGCAGCCCCAGTTTAAACACCGGGGAGCTGTTTTTT. This sequence encodes CASSPSLNTGELFF.